What follows are 18 T cell receptor beta chains derived from one specimen sequenced in a study of shared clonotypes between healthy human individuals. The table came from immunoSEQ multiplex PCR; TCRdb's copy has only in-frame clones and leaves some out. The repertoire holds 850,000 to 1,200,000 clones, 65% to 80% seen once, with about 1.4% in the top ten. The sample taken for sequencing was memory CD4+ T cells sorted from blood. Documented subset: CD45RA-negative fraction. The receptors originated from a man aged 18 to 29 in good health.

This chain joins TRBV10-3 and TRBJ2-2; the D gene is possibly TRBD2 (6 bases). CDR1 and CDR2 (germline): ENHRY, SYGVKD. CDR3 size: 14 residues. Trimming took 10 bases from V and 6 from J, leaving 18 bases between them. The CDR3, as DNA: TGTGCCACCAAAGAACAGGAGGGCCCCGGGGAGCTGTTTTTT. Its translation: CATKEQEGPGELFF.

This sequence joins TRBV2 and TRBJ1-5; D is perhaps TRBD1 (6 bases). Germline V lookup: CDR1 SNHLY, CDR2 FYNNEI. The CDR3 is made up of 14 amino acids. The germline V and J ends were trimmed by 2 bases and 5 bases, with 10 bases remaining between them. CDR3 in DNA: TGTGCCAGCAGTGAATTGGACAGCGATCAGCCCCAGCATTTT. Residues: CASSELDSDQPQHF.

This clone was found a few times. The chain uses TRBV9 and TRBJ1-2; 10 bases align to TRBD1. This CDR3 region has 15 residues. J lost 5 bases, V lost 3 bases, and 7 bases had no gene match. Germline V gene sequence: CDR1 SGDLS, CDR2 YYNGEE. In DNA, the CDR3 is TGTGCCAGCAGCGAGGGGATGGGACAGGGGTATGGCTACACCTTC. Amino acid sequence: CASSEGMGQGYGYTF.

V usage is TRBV29-1 and J usage is TRBJ1-1; the D is unclear. CDR3 length: 12 amino acids. The V gene lost 5 bases and the J gene lost 1 base, with 8 bases spanning the gap. Per germline, CDR1 SQVTM and CDR2 ANQGSEA. CDR3 bases: TGCAGCGTTAGGGTGGAGAACACTGAAGCTTTCTTT. Protein: CSVRVENTEAFF.

This chain uses TRBV11-1 with TRBJ2-3; D not certain. Germline V gives CDR1 SGHAT, CDR2 FQDESV (reference sequence). The V gene lost 8 bases and the J gene lost 3 bases, with 15 bases spanning the gap. CDR3 length: 14 residues. CDR3 protein: CASGWTGRTDTQYF. The DNA for the CDR3 is TGTGCCAGCGGATGGACCGGACGGACAGATACGCAGTATTTT. Together with reference TRBV11-1 and TRBJ2-3, the CDR3 gives the full variable domain: EAEVAQSPRYKITEKSQAVAFWCDPISGHATLYWYRQILGQGPELLVQFQDESVVDDSQLPKDRFSAERLKGVDSTLKIQPAELGDSAMYLCASGWTGRTDTQYFGPGTRLTVL.

Remarks on this clone: The same CDR3 can be traced to other DNA sequences in this sample. The CDR3, as DNA: TGTGCCAGCTCACCACAGGGGGCGCGAGAGACCCAGTACTTC. Translated: CASSPQGARETQYF. The gene calls are TRBV18 and TRBJ2-5, with 7 positions matching TRBD1. CDR3 size: 14 residues. Per germline, CDR1 KGHSH and CDR2 LQKENI. V lost 1 base and J lost 4; bases outside the gene matches: 3.

The J gene is TRBJ1-2, the V gene TRBV28, with 12 nucleotides matching TRBD1. CDR3 size: 15 residues. Trimming took 3 bases from V and 7 from J; bases not matched to a gene: 6. Germline V gives CDR1 MDHEN, CDR2 SYDVKM. Here the CDR3 reads CASSFRRDRGLGYTF. In DNA, the CDR3 is TGTGCCAGCAGTTTTCGAAGGGACAGGGGGCTTGGCTACACCTTC.

The CDR3 reads CASSVGPGHLRETQYF. The CDR3 DNA reads TGTGCCAGCAGCGTAGGGCCAGGCCACTTGCGGGAGACCCAGTACTTC. This rearrangement joins TRBV9 to TRBJ2-5; unclear D gene. CDR1 and CDR2 from the germline V gene are SGDLS and YYNGEE. V was pared by 0 bases and J by 5 bases, with 17 bases between. This CDR3 contains 16 residues.

This clone occurred once. The chain couples TRBV2 to TRBJ2-5, with D unresolved. CDR1 is SNHLY, CDR2 FYNNEI, per germline. This CDR3 comprises 14 residues. V dropped 2 bases and J dropped 5 bases, with 12 bases sitting between them. This CDR3 is CASSESTKRETQYF. The CDR3 region has the DNA TGTGCCAGCAGTGAAAGCACCAAAAGGGAGACCCAGTACTTC. Full variable domain (remainder filled in from reference TRBV2 and TRBJ2-5): EPEVTQTPSHQVTQMGQEVILRCVPISNHLYFYWYRQILGQKVEFLVSFYNNEISEKSEIFDDQFSVERPDGSNFTLKIRSTKLEDSAMYFCASSESTKRETQYFGPGTRLLVL.

The chain is built from TRBV28 and TRBJ1-5; D is unresolved. V lost 2 bases and J 5 bases, leaving 13 bases between the germline ends. The CDR3 contains 15 residues. Germline V lookup: CDR1 MDHEN, CDR2 SYDVKM. In DNA form, the CDR3 reads TGTGCCAGCAGTTTAGATACGGGCAAGTATCAGCCCCAGCATTTT. Translating it yields CASSLDTGKYQPQHF. Variable domain in full (rest from reference TRBV28 and TRBJ1-5): DVKVTQSSRYLVKRTGEKVFLECVQDMDHENMFWYRQDPGLGLRLIYFSYDVKMKEKGDIPEGYSVSREKKERFSLILESASTNQTSMYLCASSLDTGKYQPQHFGDGTRLSIL.

This chain links TRBV10-3 with TRBJ2-5; maybe TRBD2 (6 bases). Germline V lookup: CDR1 ENHRY, CDR2 SYGVKD. The V end was cut by 3 bases, the J end by 5 bases, with 13 bases between. This CDR3 is 14 amino acids long. CDR3 residues: CAISDFSGGETQYF. The CDR3, as DNA: TGTGCCATCAGTGACTTTAGCGGTGGGGAGACCCAGTACTTC.

The J gene is TRBJ1-2, the V gene TRBV5-5; D uncertain. The CDR3 loop spans 13 amino acids. Germline V CDR1 and CDR2: SGHKS, YYEKEE (reference sequence). The V gene lost 3 bases and the J gene lost 4 bases, with 10 bases spanning the gap. The DNA for the CDR3 is TGTGCCAGCAGCTATGAAGGCTTCTATGGCTACACCTTC. Translated: CASSYEGFYGYTF. Based on the CDR3 plus reference TRBV5-5 and TRBJ1-2, the full variable domain is DAGVTQSPTHLIKTRGQQVTLRCSPISGHKSVSWYQQVLGQGPQFIFQYYEKEERGRGNFPDRFSARQFPNYSSELNVNALLLGDSALYLCASSYEGFYGYTFGSGTRLTVV.

The chain joins TRBV11-2 to TRBJ2-5, with TRBD1 matching 10 bases. This CDR3 comprises 15 residues. V gave up 5 bases and J gave up 2 bases; unmatched junction bases: 5. From germline, CDR1 is SGHAT and CDR2 FQNNGV. CDR3 sequence reads: CASSPGQGEQETQYF. The CDR3 DNA follows: TGTGCCAGCAGCCCCGGACAGGGGGAACAAGAGACCCAGTACTTC.

About this clone itself: The sample carries other DNA sequences with the same CDR3. CDR3 sequence: CASAPLGVGGTEAFF. As DNA, the CDR3 is TGTGCCAGCGCCCCCTTGGGGGTGGGGGGAACTGAAGCTTTCTTT. The rearrangement links TRBV27 to TRBJ1-1; weak D call: TRBD1 (5 bases). CDR1 MNHEY and CDR2 SMNVEV come from the germline V gene (reference sequence). The CDR3 has 15 residues. V was trimmed by 8 bases and J by 5 bases, leaving 21 bases between them.

This clone was counted only a few times. This CDR3 reads CASSQGFTEAFF. The CDR3 nucleotides read TGCGCCAGCAGCCAGGGTTTCACTGAAGCTTTCTTT. The chain couples TRBV10-2 to TRBJ1-1; D is perhaps TRBD1 (5 bases). The CDR3 extends over 12 amino acids. The germline V gene has CDR1 WSHSY and CDR2 SAAADI. V was shortened by 6 bases and J by 4 bases, with 9 bases between the two germline ends.

This clone was counted a single time. The chain employs TRBV20-1 and TRBJ2-1; D is ambiguous. The CDR3 is made up of 11 amino acids. The ends were cut back, 1 base at V and 8 bases at J, with 6 bases in the middle. CDR1 and CDR2 from the germline V gene are DFQATT and SNEGSKA (reference sequence). CDR3 in DNA: TGCAGTGCTAGAGTGTCTTATGAGCAGTTCTTC. Encoded protein: CSARVSYEQFF.

The genes are TRBV18 and TRBJ2-2; TRBD2 aligns across 8 bases. Looked up from germline, CDR1 is KGHSH and CDR2 is LQKENI. This CDR3 is built from 17 residues. The V segment lost 3 bases and the J segment 6 bases; nucleotides outside the gene matches: 12. The CDR3 is CASSPTANGLASGELFF. Here the CDR3 DNA reads TGTGCCAGCTCACCTACAGCTAATGGACTAGCATCCGGGGAGCTGTTTTTT.

The chain has TRBV5-5 and TRBJ2-2; 10 nucleotides match TRBD2. Germline lookup yields CDR1 SGHKS and CDR2 YYEKEE (reference sequence). J gave up 7 bases and V 4 bases, and 4 bases lay outside the gene matches. This CDR3 comprises 14 residues. This chain's CDR3 is CASSRGLASGELFF. The CDR3 DNA sequence: TGTGCCAGCAGCCGGGGACTAGCGAGCGGGGAGCTGTTTTTT.